The 30 T cell receptor beta chains listed next were all sequenced from one sample in a study of CD8 T cells in ankylosing spondylitis. Broader study findings: A motif of 7 to 9 highly homologous TCR beta variants was seen as apparently characteristic of ankylosing spondylitis blood.

TCRdb used MiXCR to reprocess the 5' RACE reads, holding one entry per CDR3 protein. This table holds fewer than 750,000 distinct CDR3 sequences, about 20% found once. For these receptors, no antigen is known. The sample was blood, either unsorted or a sorted T cell fraction (not recorded which). These receptors were taken from a male donor with ankylosing spondylitis.

The chain employs TRBV20-1 and TRBJ2-5; D remains unclear. Germline assignment: CDR1 DFQATT and CDR2 SNEGSKA (reference sequence). V gave up 6 bases and J gave up 3 bases, with 11 bases separating them. The length of the CDR3 is 12 residues. The CDR3 DNA follows: TGCAGTGCCCAGGACGGAAAAGAGACCCAGTACTTC. It codes for CSAQDGKETQYF.

The rearrangement uses TRBV28 and TRBJ1-1; D might be TRBD1 (6 bases). V lost 3 bases and J 10 bases, leaving 15 bases between the germline ends. Germline assignment: CDR1 MDHEN and CDR2 SYDVKM. This CDR3 region has 13 residues. The CDR3 sequence is CASSLLSGVRAFF. CDR3 coding DNA: TGTGCCAGCAGTTTGCTATCAGGGGTTCGAGCTTTCTTT.

In its sample, this clonotype was seen many times. The gene calls are TRBV6-5 and TRBJ1-1; D not resolved. CDR1 and CDR2 (germline): MNHEY, SVGAGI. Between the trimmed V and J ends, which lost 7 bases and 0 bases, there was a span of 12 bases. The CDR3 sequence is 14 residues long. The CDR3 sequence is CASNSLILNTEAFF. CDR3 nucleotides: TGTGCCAGCAATTCACTGATTTTGAACACTGAAGCTTTCTTT.

Written as DNA, the CDR3 is TGTGCCAGCAGCTTGGGCCCCGGGGGCCCTGGGACAGATACGCAGTATTTT. It codes for CASSLGPGGPGTDTQYF. The chain carries TRBV5-5 and TRBJ2-3; tentatively, D is TRBD1 or TRBD2 (6 bases each). The V gene's germline CDR1 is SGHKS and CDR2 YYEKEE (reference sequence). Trimming stripped 0 bases from V and 3 bases from J, with 17 bases between. CDR3 size: 17 residues.

The J gene is TRBJ2-4, the V gene TRBV10-1, with TRBD1 matching 7 bases. CDR1 and CDR2 (germline): WNHNN, SYGVQD (reference sequence). V gave up 0 bases and J gave up 15 bases; unmatched junction bases: 8. This CDR3 is 13 amino acids long. CDR3 residues: CASSESGQAARYF. The CDR3 region has the DNA TGCGCCAGCAGTGAGTCCGGACAGGCTGCGCGGTACTTC.

This clonotype was seen more than once but under ten times. This sequence joins TRBV20-1 and TRBJ2-1, with TRBD2 as a possible D gene (6 bases). The CDR3 loop spans 13 amino acids. Germline assignment: CDR1 DFQATT and CDR2 SNEGSKA (reference sequence). V lost 3 bases and J lost 6, with 12 bases in between. CDR3: CSASGGWGNEQFF. The CDR3 coding sequence is TGCAGTGCTAGCGGGGGATGGGGCAATGAGCAGTTCTTC.

This sequence joins TRBV6-2 or TRBV6-3 and TRBJ2-7; 13 bases align to TRBD2. The CDR3 spans 16 residues. V shed 2 bases and J 5 bases; nucleotides not matched to a gene: 6. The V gene's germline CDR1 is MNHEY and CDR2 SVGEGT. The DNA for the CDR3 is TGTGCCAGCAGTTACGCAGCCGGACTAGCGGGAGACGAGCAGTACTTC. Its translation is CASSYAAGLAGDEQYF.

V gene TRBV4-1 combines with J gene TRBJ2-1; 11 nucleotides align to TRBD2. This CDR3 spans 18 amino acids. Germline V gene sequence: CDR1 MGHRA, CDR2 YSYEKL. The V gene end was trimmed by 0 bases and the J gene end by 4 bases; junction bases not matched to a gene: 8. The CDR3 DNA reads TGCGCCAGCAGCCAAGAACCCGGGACTAGCGGCCTTTACAATGAGCAGTTCTTC. Translation: CASSQEPGTSGLYNEQFF.

There are a few counts of this clonotype. This rearrangement joins TRBV18 to TRBJ1-2; unclear D gene. CDR3 size: 12 residues. Looked up from germline, CDR1 is KGHSH and CDR2 is LQKENI. V was shortened by 1 base and J by 8 bases, with 8 bases between the two germline ends. CDR3 nucleotides: TGTGCCAGCTCACCACATGAGCGCGGCTACACCTTC. It yields the protein CASSPHERGYTF.

This clonotype occurred a few times. This chain joins TRBV2 and TRBJ2-7; the match to TRBD1 covers 9 bases. The CDR3 runs to 15 residues. Germline V gene data show CDR1 as SNHLY and CDR2 as FYNNEI. Losses at the gene ends were 6 bases for V and 5 bases for J; bases not matched to a gene: 11. The CDR3 reads CASSATGTGFDEQYF. For the CDR3, the DNA is TGTGCCAGCAGCGCAACCGGGACAGGGTTTGACGAGCAGTACTTC.

This rearrangement joins TRBV24-1 to TRBJ2-1, with no clear D. The CDR3 has 14 residues. Germline values: CDR1 KGHDR, CDR2 SFDVKD. Trimming shortened V by 3 bases and J by 8 bases, and 13 bases separated the two germline ends. CDR3 DNA sequence: TGTGCCACCAGTGATGGGCCTCCTTGGGATGAGCAGTTCTTC. The encoded protein is CATSDGPPWDEQFF.

This clonotype was recorded at least ten times. The V and J genes are TRBV5-1 and TRBJ1-1, with TRBD1 as a possible D gene (6 bases). Germline V gene data show CDR1 as SGHRS and CDR2 as YFSETQ. The CDR3 length is 14 residues. With 4 bases removed from V and 5 bases from J, the gap between germline ends came to 15 bases. The CDR3 DNA sequence: TGCGCCAGCAGCCCTCGAGGGGGAGTGACTGAAGCTTTCTTT. Translating it yields CASSPRGGVTEAFF.

The chain uses TRBV6-2 or TRBV6-3 and TRBJ1-2; D call uncertain. V was trimmed by 4 bases and J by 5 bases, leaving 14 bases between them. The CDR3 is 14 residues long. The germline V gene has CDR1 MNHEY and CDR2 SVGEGT. CDR3 DNA sequence: TGTGCCAGCAGTTTACCCCGGGATCTTTATGGCTACACCTTC. This translates into CASSLPRDLYGYTF.

This clonotype was counted at least ten times. V usage is TRBV7-2 and J usage is TRBJ2-1, with 8 bases fitting TRBD2. Germline loops: CDR1 SGHTA, CDR2 FQGNSA. This CDR3 has 16 residues. After removal of 4 bases from V and 6 bases from J, the junction contained 11 bases not matched to a gene. The DNA of the CDR3 is TGTGCCAGCAGCTCCTGGGGGTTAGCGGGGACCAATGAGCAGTTCTTC. Encoded protein: CASSSWGLAGTNEQFF.

The chain employs TRBV18 and TRBJ2-7, with 9 bases lining up with TRBD1. The CDR3 runs 16 residues. Trimming removed 1 base from V and 1 base from J; junction bases left unmatched: 5. From germline, CDR1 is KGHSH and CDR2 LQKENI. This chain's CDR3 is CASSPRTGQGSYEQYF. CDR3 DNA sequence: TGTGCCAGCTCACCACGGACGGGACAGGGATCCTACGAGCAGTACTTC.

The chain carries TRBV27 and TRBJ2-7; D is possibly TRBD1 (6 bases). Germline V gives CDR1 MNHEY, CDR2 SMNVEV (reference sequence). The CDR3 length is 15 residues. The V end lost 5 bases, the J end lost 3 bases, and 17 bases lay between the germline ends. CDR3 nucleotides: TGTGCCAGCAGTCGAACAGACAGGATCGGCTACGAGCAGTACTTC. It yields the protein CASSRTDRIGYEQYF.

This chain joins TRBV10-3 and TRBJ1-2, with 7 bases matching TRBD1. Germline V CDR1 and CDR2: ENHRY, SYGVKD. The J segment lost 5 bases and the V segment lost 6 bases, leaving 9 bases of the junction unmatched. CDR3 length: 14 residues. The CDR3 DNA reads as TGTGCCATCAGGGATGAAGGGGGCGTATATGGCTACACCTTC. Protein sequence: CAIRDEGGVYGYTF.

The chain couples TRBV20-1 to TRBJ2-3, with D uncertain. Germline CDR1 is DFQATT and CDR2 is SNEGSKA (reference sequence). The CDR3 is 13 amino acids. With 3 bases removed from V and 4 bases from J, the gap between germline ends came to 11 bases. The CDR3 DNA reads TGCAGTGCTAGTTCGGTAGCCCCAGATACGCAGTATTTT. Translating it yields CSASSVAPDTQYF.

This clonotype occurred a few times. The V and J genes are TRBV9 and TRBJ2-3; 11 bases match TRBD2. V shed 6 bases, J shed 1 base, and the junction held 10 bases outside the gene matches. This CDR3 region has 17 residues. Per the germline V gene, CDR1 is SGDLS and CDR2 is YYNGEE. The CDR3 sequence is CASNTLAGGYGTDTQYF. CDR3 coding DNA: TGTGCCAGCAACACTCTAGCGGGGGGCTATGGCACAGATACGCAGTATTTT.

There are a few counts of this clonotype. The rearrangement uses TRBV9 and TRBJ2-7; 8 bases align to TRBD2. The germline CDR1 and CDR2 sequences are SGDLS and YYNGEE. Germline trimming cut 0 bases from V and 5 bases from J; bases unmatched to any gene: 7. CDR3 length: 15 amino acids. The CDR3, as DNA: TGTGCCAGCAGCGTAGGTCCAGCGGGAGTCGACGAGCAGTACTTC. Protein product: CASSVGPAGVDEQYF.

This sequence joins TRBV29-1 and TRBJ2-7, with D tentatively TRBD2 (5 bases). Germline V gene lookup returns CDR1 SQVTM and CDR2 ANQGSEA. The CDR3 has 14 residues. V lost 4 bases, J lost 2 bases, and 15 bases lay in between. The CDR3 nucleotides are TGCAGCGTTGGGGTGGTAGCGTCGACCTACGAGCAGTACTTC. Encoded protein: CSVGVVASTYEQYF.

This clonotype came up a few times. CDR3 DNA sequence: TGCAGTGCTAGAGACCCAGGGGTTAGCAATCAGCCCCAGCATTTT. Translating gives CSARDPGVSNQPQHF. The chain recombines TRBV20-1 with TRBJ1-5; D is possibly TRBD1 (6 bases). The CDR3 loop spans 15 amino acids. The V and J ends lost 0 bases and 0 bases respectively, with 9 bases between them. Germline CDR1 and CDR2: DFQATT and SNEGSKA (reference sequence).

This clonotype was observed a handful of times. The rearrangement joins TRBV5-1 to TRBJ2-5; weak D call: TRBD2 (6 bases). V was pared by 2 bases and J by 4 bases, with 15 bases between. The length of the CDR3 is 15 residues. Germline assignment: CDR1 SGHRS and CDR2 YFSETQ. The DNA of the CDR3 is TGCGCCAGCAGCTTCGACGGGAGACTAGGAGAGACCCAGTACTTC. The encoded protein is CASSFDGRLGETQYF.

The chain has TRBV6-1 and TRBJ1-2; a possible D gene is TRBD1 (5 bases). Germline V gene lookup returns CDR1 MNHNS and CDR2 SASEGT. V lost 6 bases, J lost 0 bases, and 23 bases lay in between. The CDR3 consists of 18 residues. CDR3 sequence: CASRTQGAQGLTNYGYTF. In DNA, the CDR3 is TGTGCCAGCAGGACACAAGGGGCCCAAGGATTAACTAACTATGGCTACACCTTC.

CDR3 protein: CSVGLDSGNTIYF. The CDR3 DNA reads TGCAGCGTTGGGCTCGACTCTGGAAACACCATATATTTT. The V gene is TRBV29-1, the J gene TRBJ1-3, with D uncertain. The CDR3 length is 13 residues. Trimming shortened V by 4 bases and J by 0 bases, and 7 bases separated the two germline ends. Germline values: CDR1 SQVTM, CDR2 ANQGSEA.

The CDR3 spells CASSNPGQEYEQYF. CDR3 DNA: TGTGCCAGCAGCAACCCGGGACAGGAATACGAGCAGTACTTC. The J gene is TRBJ2-7, the V gene TRBV7-2; 8 nucleotides agree with TRBD1. Unmatched junction bases numbered 7, after V lost 5 bases and J lost 4 bases. This CDR3 has 14 amino acids. Germline V gene sequence: CDR1 SGHTA, CDR2 FQGNSA.

The sample holds a few counts of this clonotype. The genes are TRBV6-1 and TRBJ2-2; 9 nucleotides align to TRBD1. The junction had 9 bases not matched to a gene; V was cut back by 6 bases and J by 4 bases. This CDR3 has 16 amino acids. The germline gives CDR1 MNHNS, CDR2 SASEGT. CDR3 in DNA: TGTGCCAGCAGCCTCACCGGGACAGGGACCACCGGGGAGCTGTTTTTT. Translating gives CASSLTGTGTTGELFF.

This clonotype turned up a few times. The rearrangement links TRBV11-2 to TRBJ2-7; the D gene is possibly TRBD1 (6 bases). The CDR3 loop spans 15 amino acids. Trimming took off 5 bases at V and 4 bases at J, with 18 bases between the two ends. In germline, CDR1 is SGHAT, CDR2 FQNNGV. CDR3 region: CASSVRGLTGYEQYF. CDR3 DNA sequence: TGTGCCAGCAGCGTTAGGGGCCTAACAGGGTACGAGCAGTACTTC.

The chain employs TRBV7-4 and TRBJ2-7; tentatively, D is TRBD1 or TRBD2 (5 bases each). V was clipped by 5 bases and J by 4 bases, with 24 bases between them. Germline V gives CDR1 SGHVT, CDR2 SQSDAQ. The CDR3 extends over 17 amino acids. CDR3 loop: CASSPPSEPRDVYEQYF. The CDR3 DNA reads TGTGCCAGCAGCCCCCCCTCAGAGCCCAGGGACGTTTACGAGCAGTACTTC.

The chain couples TRBV5-1 to TRBJ2-1; TRBD1 matches 8 bases. In germline, CDR1 is SGHRS, CDR2 YFSETQ. This CDR3 is built from 15 residues. The V segment lost 4 bases and the J segment 2 bases; nucleotides outside the gene matches: 5. CDR3 protein: CASSAGTGTYNEQFF. For the CDR3, the DNA is TGCGCCAGCAGCGCGGGGACAGGAACCTACAATGAGCAGTTCTTC.